This T cell receptor beta chain stems from a study of blood T cell repertoires in COVID-19. Study-level background: There were acute and convalescent COVID-19 samples, and they came from the United States, Italy and Spain. T cells, B-cell-depleted T cells, or PBMCs supplied cDNA or gDNA.

There are 16 residues in the CDR3. V lost 6 bases, J lost 1 base, and 18 bases lay in between. The germline gives CDR1 SNHLY, CDR2 FYNNEI. As handled by the study authors: Estimation of nucleated cell counts relied on the amplification of reference gene primers. The table came from immunoSEQ multiplex PCR; TCRdb's copy has only in-frame clones and leaves some out. D and trimming were read from the DNA, whereas the V and J calls and clone size are those reported in that table. The sample comprises about 480,000 clones, about 88% of which are singletons, and roughly 0.9% rests with the top ten. Followed longitudinally, the Seattle patients had been enrolled during active infection.

The chain carries TRBV2 and TRBJ1-1, with D possibly being TRBD1 (5 bases). This TCR was recovered from a man between 18 and 29 years old with COVID-19, enrolled during active disease. Material: peripheral blood. This chain's CDR3 is CASSPMGRGENTEAFF. The DNA of the CDR3 is TGTGCCAGCAGCCCCATGGGGCGTGGCGAGAACACTGAAGCTTTCTTT.